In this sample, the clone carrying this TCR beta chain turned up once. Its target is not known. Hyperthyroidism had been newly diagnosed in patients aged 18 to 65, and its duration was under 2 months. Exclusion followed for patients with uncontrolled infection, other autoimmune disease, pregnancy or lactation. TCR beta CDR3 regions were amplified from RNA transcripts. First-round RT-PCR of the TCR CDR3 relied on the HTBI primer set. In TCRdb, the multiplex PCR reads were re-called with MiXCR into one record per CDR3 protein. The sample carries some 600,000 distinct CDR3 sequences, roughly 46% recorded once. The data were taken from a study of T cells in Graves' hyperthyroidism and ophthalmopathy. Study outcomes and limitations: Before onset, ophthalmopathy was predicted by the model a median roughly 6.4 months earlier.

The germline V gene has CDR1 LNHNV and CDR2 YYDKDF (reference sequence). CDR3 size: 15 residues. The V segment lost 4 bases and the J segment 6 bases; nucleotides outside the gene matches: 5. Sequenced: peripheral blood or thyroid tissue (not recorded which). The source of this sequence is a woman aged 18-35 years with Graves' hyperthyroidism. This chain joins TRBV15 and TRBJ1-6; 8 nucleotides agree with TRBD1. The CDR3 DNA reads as TGTGCCACCAGCACTCGACAGGGGCCTAATTCACCCCTCCACTTT. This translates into CATSTRQGPNSPLHF.